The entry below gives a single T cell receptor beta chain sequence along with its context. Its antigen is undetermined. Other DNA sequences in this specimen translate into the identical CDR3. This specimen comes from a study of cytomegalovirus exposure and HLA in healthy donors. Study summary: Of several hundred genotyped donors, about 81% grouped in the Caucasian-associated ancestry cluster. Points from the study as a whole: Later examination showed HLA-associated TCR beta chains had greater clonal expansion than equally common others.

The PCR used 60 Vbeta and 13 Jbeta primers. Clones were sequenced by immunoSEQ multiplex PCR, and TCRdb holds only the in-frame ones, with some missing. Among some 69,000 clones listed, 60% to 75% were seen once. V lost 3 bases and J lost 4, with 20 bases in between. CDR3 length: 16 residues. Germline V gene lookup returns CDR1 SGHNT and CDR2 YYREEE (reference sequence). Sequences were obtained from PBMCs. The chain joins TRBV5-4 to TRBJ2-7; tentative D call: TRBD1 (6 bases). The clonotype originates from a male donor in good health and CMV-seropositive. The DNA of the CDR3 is TGTGCCAGCAGCTCAGAGTCAGGGGTCAAGGGGTACGAGCAGTACTTC. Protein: CASSSESGVKGYEQYF. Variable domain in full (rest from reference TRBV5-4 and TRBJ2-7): ETGVTQSPTHLIKTRGQQVTLRCSSQSGHNTVSWYQQALGQGPQFIFQYYREEENGRGNFPPRFSGLQFPNYSSELNVNALELDDSALYLCASSSESGVKGYEQYFGPGTRLTVT.